This T cell receptor beta chain was found in a study of early T cells in non-severe SARS-CoV-2 infection (TCRdb year 2021). With respect to the entire study: Because TCR sequencing was done on bulk RNA from unsorted whole blood, the alpha and beta chains could not be paired. Here is what the overall study found, with its caveats: VDJdb matching was skewed toward anti-spike CD8 responses, so virus-specific expansions were likely underestimated and private and CD4 specificities were missed.

This clonotype appeared once. The antigen this receptor binds is unknown. Base qualities were left out, and no much larger clone turns up one base away. A read on its own is weak evidence. Libraries were prepared through 5' RACE. Sequencing was performed on a NextSeq 500. Unique molecular identifiers were attached to individual cDNA molecules in the TCR library protocol so that sequencing error and PCR bias could be corrected. Sequencing covered both TCR alpha and beta chains, and within each sample the abundances of alpha and beta sequences were tightly co-correlated. As for how the authors treated the data: Decombinator V4 was used to annotate TCR sequences for V gene, J gene and CDR3. Expanded TCRs were defined as changing significantly between any two time points under a Poisson model with p below 0.0001. TCR abundances were normalised to the total number of TCRs sequenced per sample and were expressed as counts per million. TRAV1-2 paired with TRAJ12, TRAJ20 or TRAJ33 defined MAIT TCRs, while TRAV10 paired with TRAJ18 defined iNKT TCRs. VDJdb, accessed on 1 November 2021, was searched for TCRs annotated for CMV, EBV and SARS-CoV-2, and TCRs annotated for more than one antigen were excluded. Starting from the raw public reads, TCRdb applied fastp trimming at Q25, assembled clones with MiXCR and retained in-frame beta chains. Identical CDR3 protein sequences are pooled into one entry, listed with their most common genes and DNA. The V and J calls follow TCRdb's processing rather than the paper's. Here the sample has just over 70,000 distinct CDR3 sequences; roughly an eighth occur a single time. Of the sample, roughly 1.3% is held by the ten largest clones.

CDR1 and CDR2, looked up from the germline V gene, are SGHTA and FQGNSA. From the cysteine through the phenylalanine, the CDR3 covers 14 amino acids. Left in the record is the CDR3 DNA by itself, 42 bases read in frame from the first base. V loses 5 bases of germline sequence and J loses 0 bases, and the interval between the two ends is 9 bases. The study was a case-control design nested within a healthcare worker cohort in London, UK, with weekly nasopharyngeal swab PCR tests and blood sampling. Healthcare workers were enrolled in the week of the UK lockdown, from 23 to 31 March 2020, and were followed every week for up to about 16 weeks.

This receptor was identified in an adult who was a healthcare worker with PCR-confirmed SARS-CoV-2 infection or an uninfected control (not recorded which). Sequences were obtained from whole blood. The V and J segments used are TRBV7-2 and TRBJ2-3, with the D gene too uncertain to name. The CDR3 protein: CASSPSWSTDTQYF. The sequenced DNA: TGTGCCAGCAGCCCCTCCTGGAGCACAGATACGCAGTATTTT.